This entry describes one T cell receptor beta chain. Method: immunoSEQ multiplex PCR; TCRdb's copy keeps in-frame clones and lacks some. There are about 54,000 clones in the sample; roughly 81% occur only once, and roughly 5.7% lies in the top ten. Trimming at V came to 6 bases and at J to 1 base, leaving 4 bases not matched to a gene. Germline V gene sequence: CDR1 MDHEN, CDR2 SYDVKM. This CDR3 spans 14 amino acids. The sample belongs to a study of blood T cell repertoires in COVID-19. Study at large: Nucleic acid was either cDNA or gDNA, and it came from T cells, B-cell-depleted T cells, or PBMCs.

The rearrangement joins TRBV28 to TRBJ1-1; 8 positions match TRBD1. The sequence derives from a woman aged 55-70 years with acute or convalescent COVID-19. Material: peripheral blood. The CDR3 is CASSLTGGNTEAFF. The CDR3 DNA follows: TGTGCCAGCAGCCTTACAGGGGGGAACACTGAAGCTTTCTTT.